Listed below are T cell receptor beta chains from one sample, sequenced in a study of cytomegalovirus exposure and HLA in healthy donors. Libraries were prepared by immunoSEQ multiplex PCR; TCRdb keeps only in-frame clonotypes and omits some of them. The table shows about 56,000 clones, with 93% occurring only once. Sample: PBMCs. These receptors all come from a woman aged 18-29 years in good health and CMV-seropositive. Both conserved end residues are part of each CDR3. Each record gives: clone size, J gene, D gene, V gene, CDR3 protein, CDR3 DNA. The D gene is left open where the match is weak. Rows give clone size only sometimes, using once, few, many, or a class for an expanded clone.

abundance: -; j_gene: TRBJ1-6; d_gene: -; v_gene: TRBV19; CDR3aa: CASRKTTGFANSPLHF; CDR3nt: TGTGCCAGTCGGAAAACGACGGGATTTGCGAATTCACCCCTCCACTTT
abundance: -; j_gene: TRBJ2-2; d_gene: -; v_gene: TRBV18; CDR3aa: CASSLTPGGNTGELFF; CDR3nt: TGTGCCAGCTCGCTCACCCCCGGGGGAAACACCGGGGAGCTGTTTTTT
abundance: -; j_gene: TRBJ2-3; d_gene: -; v_gene: TRBV9; CDR3aa: CASSPERGLSSDTQYF; CDR3nt: TGTGCCAGCAGCCCCGAGAGGGGACTCTCATCAGATACGCAGTATTTT
abundance: few; j_gene: TRBJ2-1; d_gene: TRBD2; v_gene: TRBV6-1; CDR3aa: CASSERTSGGSEQFF; CDR3nt: TGTGCCAGCAGTGAAAGGACTAGCGGGGGGAGTGAGCAGTTCTTC
abundance: -; j_gene: TRBJ2-2; d_gene: TRBD1; v_gene: TRBV11-3; CDR3aa: CASSFGTANTGELFF; CDR3nt: TGTGCCAGCAGCTTCGGGACAGCGAACACCGGGGAGCTGTTTTTT
abundance: -; j_gene: TRBJ1-2; d_gene: -; v_gene: TRBV7-8; CDR3aa: CASSLGLLDSYGYTF; CDR3nt: TGTGCCAGCAGCTTGGGCCTCCTAGACAGCTATGGCTACACCTTC
abundance: -; j_gene: TRBJ2-7; d_gene: TRBD1; v_gene: TRBV5-8; CDR3aa: CASSYRDRGYEQYF; CDR3nt: TGTGCCAGCAGCTACCGGGACAGGGGGTACGAGCAGTACTTC
abundance: -; j_gene: TRBJ1-4; d_gene: -; v_gene: TRBV4-3; CDR3aa: CASSQEVGRANEKLFF; CDR3nt: TGCGCCAGCAGCCAAGAGGTCGGCAGGGCTAATGAAAAACTGTTTTTT
abundance: few; j_gene: TRBJ2-6; d_gene: -; v_gene: TRBV27; CDR3aa: CASRSLANVLTF; CDR3nt: TGTGCCAGCAGGTCCCTAGCCAACGTCCTGACTTTC
abundance: -; j_gene: TRBJ1-6; d_gene: TRBD1; v_gene: TRBV9; CDR3aa: CASSPRDRNNSPLHF; CDR3nt: TGTGCCAGCAGCCCCCGGGACAGAAATAATTCACCCCTCCACTTT
abundance: medium-sized; j_gene: TRBJ2-6; d_gene: -; v_gene: TRBV6-4; CDR3aa: CASSDGSSGANVLTF; CDR3nt: TGTGCCAGCAGTGACGGGAGTTCCGGGGCCAACGTCCTGACTTTC
abundance: -; j_gene: TRBJ2-5; d_gene: -; v_gene: TRBV6-6; CDR3aa: CASSYSPRETQYF; CDR3nt: TGTGCCAGCAGTTACAGTCCGCGAGAGACCCAGTACTTC
abundance: -; j_gene: TRBJ1-1; d_gene: -; v_gene: TRBV9; CDR3aa: CASSVEGGRNTEAFF; CDR3nt: TGTGCCAGCAGCGTAGAGGGGGGGAGGAACACTGAAGCTTTCTTT
abundance: once; j_gene: TRBJ2-1; d_gene: -; v_gene: TRBV27; CDR3aa: CASSFRRAGSSYNEQFF; CDR3nt: TGTGCCAGCAGTTTCCGCCGCGCGGGGAGCTCCTACAATGAGCAGTTCTTC
abundance: once; j_gene: TRBJ1-2; d_gene: TRBD1; v_gene: TRBV13; CDR3aa: CASSAYRQGNYGYTF; CDR3nt: TGTGCCAGCAGCGCGTACCGACAGGGCAACTATGGCTACACCTTC
abundance: -; j_gene: TRBJ2-7; d_gene: -; v_gene: TRBV5-1; CDR3aa: CASSHGTPREQYF; CDR3nt: TGCGCCAGCAGCCACGGGACTCCCCGCGAGCAGTACTTC
abundance: -; j_gene: TRBJ1-1; d_gene: TRBD1; v_gene: TRBV5-4; CDR3aa: CASSSLATGATEAFF; CDR3nt: TGTGCCAGCAGCTCTCTCGCGACAGGGGCCACTGAAGCTTTCTTT
abundance: -; j_gene: TRBJ2-5; d_gene: TRBD2; v_gene: TRBV14; CDR3aa: CASSQDSGGETQYF; CDR3nt: TGTGCCAGCAGCCAAGATAGCGGGGGAGAGACCCAGTACTTC
abundance: -; j_gene: TRBJ1-4; d_gene: TRBD1; v_gene: TRBV5-1; CDR3aa: CASSGGQVNEKLFF; CDR3nt: TGCGCCAGCAGCGGCGGACAGGTTAATGAAAAACTGTTTTTT
abundance: -; j_gene: TRBJ2-3; d_gene: -; v_gene: TRBV7-9; CDR3aa: CASSNQRTSTDTQYF; CDR3nt: TGTGCCAGCAGTAATCAGCGGACTAGCACAGATACGCAGTATTTT
abundance: -; j_gene: TRBJ1-4; d_gene: TRBD1; v_gene: TRBV29-1; CDR3aa: CSVEQGASEKLFF; CDR3nt: TGCAGCGTGGAACAGGGGGCGAGTGAAAAACTGTTTTTT
abundance: -; j_gene: TRBJ1-6; d_gene: -; v_gene: TRBV5-1; CDR3aa: CASSLGRTSQGNSPLHF; CDR3nt: TGCGCCAGCAGCTTGGGACGGACGAGCCAGGGCAATTCACCCCTCCACTTT
abundance: -; j_gene: TRBJ2-3; d_gene: -; v_gene: TRBV11-3; CDR3aa: CASSLSGSTDTQYF; CDR3nt: TGTGCCAGCAGCTTGTCAGGGAGCACAGATACGCAGTATTTT
abundance: -; j_gene: TRBJ1-2; d_gene: -; v_gene: TRBV2; CDR3aa: CASRSQNYGYTF; CDR3nt: TGTGCCAGCAGGTCCCAGAACTATGGCTACACCTTC
abundance: -; j_gene: TRBJ2-7; d_gene: -; v_gene: TRBV27; CDR3aa: CASSLLGATYEQYF; CDR3nt: TGTGCCAGCAGTTTATTGGGGGCGACCTACGAGCAGTACTTC
abundance: medium-sized; j_gene: TRBJ1-2; d_gene: TRBD1; v_gene: TRBV2; CDR3aa: CASTPGQGGGYTF; CDR3nt: TGTGCCAGCACCCCCGGACAGGGAGGCGGCTACACCTTC
abundance: -; j_gene: TRBJ2-1; d_gene: TRBD1; v_gene: TRBV19; CDR3aa: CASSRQGVLSSYNEQFF; CDR3nt: TGTGCCAGTAGTCGACAGGGCGTTCTTTCCTCCTACAATGAGCAGTTCTTC
abundance: -; j_gene: TRBJ1-5; d_gene: -; v_gene: TRBV28; CDR3aa: CATQGPTRGNPQHF; CDR3nt: TGTGCCACCCAAGGACCGACTCGGGGTAATCCCCAGCATTTT
abundance: -; j_gene: TRBJ1-4; d_gene: -; v_gene: TRBV27; CDR3aa: CASSLLPGNEKLFF; CDR3nt: TGTGCCAGCAGTTTACTGCCAGGCAATGAAAAACTGTTTTTT
abundance: -; j_gene: TRBJ2-7; d_gene: TRBD1; v_gene: TRBV5-1; CDR3aa: CASSFLGQGASYEQYF; CDR3nt: TGCGCCAGCAGCTTTCTCGGACAGGGGGCATCCTACGAGCAGTACTTC
abundance: -; j_gene: TRBJ2-1; d_gene: -; v_gene: TRBV27; CDR3aa: CASSSTGLGYEQFF; CDR3nt: TGTGCCAGCAGTTCTACGGGGTTGGGGTATGAGCAGTTCTTC
abundance: -; j_gene: TRBJ2-5; d_gene: TRBD2; v_gene: TRBV5-1; CDR3aa: CASRARGLAVQETQYF; CDR3nt: TGCGCCAGCCGCGCCCGGGGACTAGCGGTGCAAGAGACCCAGTACTTC
abundance: -; j_gene: TRBJ2-7; d_gene: TRBD1; v_gene: TRBV19; CDR3aa: CASSTQTGGLDEQYF; CDR3nt: TGTGCCAGTAGTACTCAGACAGGGGGACTGGACGAGCAGTACTTC
abundance: -; j_gene: TRBJ1-6; d_gene: -; v_gene: TRBV19; CDR3aa: CASSMATHISDSPLHF; CDR3nt: TGTGCCAGTAGTATGGCGACCCATATCAGCGACTCACCCCTCCACTTT
abundance: -; j_gene: TRBJ1-1; d_gene: -; v_gene: TRBV6-5; CDR3aa: CASSLSGREAFF; CDR3nt: TGTGCCAGCAGTCTCTCAGGGAGGGAAGCTTTCTTT
abundance: -; j_gene: TRBJ2-3; d_gene: -; v_gene: TRBV7-9; CDR3aa: CASSLVGSGGPSTDTQYF; CDR3nt: TGTGCCAGCAGCTTAGTGGGTTCGGGGGGCCCTAGCACAGATACGCAGTATTTT
abundance: -; j_gene: TRBJ2-7; d_gene: TRBD1; v_gene: TRBV6-6; CDR3aa: CAGGGTGGFINEQYF; CDR3nt: TGTGCCGGGGGGGGGACAGGGGGCTTTATAAACGAGCAGTACTTC
abundance: -; j_gene: TRBJ1-6; d_gene: TRBD1; v_gene: TRBV11-2; CDR3aa: CASSLRNRGGSPLHF; CDR3nt: TGTGCCAGCAGCCTCCGCAACAGGGGCGGATCACCCCTCCACTTT
abundance: -; j_gene: TRBJ2-5; d_gene: -; v_gene: TRBV6-1; CDR3aa: CASRRGGSGQETQYF; CDR3nt: TGTGCCAGCAGGAGGGGGGGTAGCGGACAAGAGACCCAGTACTTC